These 27 T cell receptor beta chains were all obtained from the same sample, sequenced in a study of blood T cell repertoires in COVID-19. TCRdb's copy holds only in-frame clones and misses some; the assay was immunoSEQ multiplex PCR. The table records hundreds of thousands of clones, approximately 90% of them present only once. Material for sequencing was peripheral blood. Receptors originate from a man between 18 and 35 years old with active or convalescent COVID-19.

The chain links TRBV5-5 to TRBJ1-2, with 11 bases fitting TRBD1. J lost 8 bases, V lost 5 bases, and 8 bases had no gene match. CDR1 is SGHKS, CDR2 YYEKEE, per germline (reference sequence). The CDR3 loop spans 14 amino acids. This CDR3 reads CASSYGQGAIGYTF. DNA for the CDR3: TGTGCCAGCAGTTATGGACAGGGGGCTATCGGCTACACCTTC.

V is TRBV2 and J is TRBJ1-3, with D maybe TRBD1 (5 bases). V was pared by 4 bases and J by 4 bases, with 8 bases between. Germline V gene data show CDR1 as SNHLY and CDR2 as FYNNEI. The CDR3 runs 13 residues. CDR3 bases: TGTGCCAGCAGTGGGACATTCGGAAACACCATATATTTT. Its translation: CASSGTFGNTIYF.

As concerns this clone: The sample holds other DNA sequences that translate to the same CDR3. This chain connects TRBV29-1 to TRBJ2-7; D not resolved. Trimming took off 4 bases at V and 0 bases at J, with 10 bases between the two ends. This CDR3 spans 13 amino acids. From germline, CDR1 is SQVTM and CDR2 ANQGSEA. The CDR3 nucleotides read TGCAGCGTTGTAGGCGGCTCCTCCTACGAGCAGTACTTC. Translating it yields CSVVGGSSYEQYF.

CDR3 bases: TGCAGTGCAAGTAAGGACAGGCTTTATCAGCCCCAGCATTTT. Translation gives CSASKDRLYQPQHF. The chain uses TRBV20-1 and TRBJ1-5; 7 nucleotides line up with TRBD1. The germline V gene has CDR1 DFQATT and CDR2 SNEGSKA (reference sequence). The trim removed 6 bases at V and 5 bases at J, leaving 10 bases unmatched. The length of the CDR3 is 14 residues.

The chain combines TRBV6-1 with TRBJ2-3, with 7 positions matching TRBD1. The V gene end was trimmed by 3 bases and the J gene end by 3 bases; junction bases not matched to a gene: 6. CDR1 MNHNS and CDR2 SASEGT come from the germline V gene. The CDR3 length is 15 residues. CDR3 amino acids: CASSDQQGITDTQYF. The CDR3 DNA reads as TGTGCCAGCAGTGACCAACAGGGGATTACAGATACGCAGTATTTT.

The rearrangement uses TRBV18 and TRBJ1-6; 9 nucleotides align to TRBD1. CDR3 length: 20 amino acids. Trimming at V came to 2 bases and at J to 0 bases, leaving 11 bases not matched to a gene. CDR1 is KGHSH, CDR2 LQKENI, per germline. Written as DNA, the CDR3 is TGTGCCAGCTCACCAAGGGTGGACACAGGGGGCGACTCCTATAATTCACCCCTCCACTTT. Its protein is CASSPRVDTGGDSYNSPLHF.

The gene calls are TRBV18 and TRBJ1-1; 8 nucleotides align to TRBD1. CDR1 is KGHSH, CDR2 LQKENI, per germline. V shed 3 bases, J shed 1 base, and the junction held 4 bases outside the gene matches. The CDR3 totals 15 residues. The CDR3 region has the DNA TGTGCCAGCTCACCCGGACAGGGCAAGAACACTGAAGCTTTCTTT. Encoded protein: CASSPGQGKNTEAFF.

This chain links TRBV6-5 with TRBJ1-6; weak D call: TRBD1 (6 bases). V gave up 2 bases and J gave up 6 bases, with 11 bases separating them. Germline V gene lookup returns CDR1 MNHEY and CDR2 SVGAGI. CDR3 length equals 15 residues. The CDR3 coding sequence is TGTGCCAGCAGTTACATGGGCAGGGGTAATTCACCCCTCCACTTT. It encodes CASSYMGRGNSPLHF.

V usage is TRBV18 and J usage is TRBJ2-5, with a possible D match to TRBD1 (6 bases). Trimming took off 3 bases at V and 3 bases at J, with 8 bases between the two ends. Germline CDR1 is KGHSH and CDR2 is LQKENI. The CDR3 sequence is 13 residues long. CDR3 nucleotides: TGTGCCAGCTCACCCCCAGGGGAAGAGACCCAGTACTTC. Translation: CASSPPGEETQYF.

The chain employs TRBV3-1 (or the pseudogene TRBV3-2) and TRBJ1-2; tentatively, D is TRBD1 (6 bases). The germline V gene has CDR1 LGHDT and CDR2 YNNKEL (reference sequence). This CDR3 region has 14 residues. Deletions cut 0 bases from V and 4 bases from J, with 9 bases between. CDR3 protein: CASSQEGAGYGYTF. CDR3 in DNA: TGTGCCAGCAGCCAAGAGGGGGCTGGCTATGGCTACACCTTC.

J is TRBJ2-1 and V is TRBV24-1; TRBD2 agrees at 8 bases. The CDR3 runs 15 residues. The ends lost 0 bases at V and 7 bases at J; junction bases unmatched: 4. Germline CDR1 is KGHDR and CDR2 is SFDVKD. The CDR3 loop reads CATSDLGTSGNEQFF. CDR3 nucleotide sequence: TGTGCCACCAGTGATTTGGGGACTAGTGGGAATGAGCAGTTCTTC.

This chain uses TRBV5-1 with TRBJ2-3; D perhaps matches TRBD1 (5 bases). Germline CDR1 reads SGHRS; CDR2 reads YFSETQ. Deletions cut 3 bases from V and 6 bases from J, with 17 bases between. The CDR3 sequence is 15 residues long. The CDR3 spells CASSSPQAASDTQYF. The CDR3 DNA sequence: TGCGCCAGCAGCTCCCCACAGGCGGCATCGGATACGCAGTATTTT.

The CDR3 DNA reads as TGTGCCAGCAGTGAACGACAGGGTGAAAGCAATCAGCCCCAGCATTTT. Its protein is CASSERQGESNQPQHF. The chain combines TRBV6-1 with TRBJ1-5, with 7 bases that match TRBD1. The V gene end was trimmed by 2 bases and the J gene end by 1 base; junction bases not matched to a gene: 5. Germline V gene lookup returns CDR1 MNHNS and CDR2 SASEGT. There are 16 residues in the CDR3.

This clone came up once. J is TRBJ2-7 and V is TRBV12-5, with 14 positions matching TRBD2. Losses at the gene ends were 5 bases for V and 8 bases for J; bases not matched to a gene: 8. This CDR3 has 15 amino acids. Germline CDR1 and CDR2: LGHNT and FRNRAP. CDR3 bases: TGTGCTAGTGGTCAGCCCGGGACTAGCGGGGGTAAGCAGTACTTC. Amino acids: CASGQPGTSGGKQYF.

The chain recombines TRBV7-2 with TRBJ1-2; 9 nucleotides align to TRBD1. Per the germline V gene, CDR1 is SGHTA and CDR2 is FQGNSA. The CDR3 is 13 residues long. Trimming removed 4 bases from V and 6 bases from J; junction bases left unmatched: 3. CDR3 nucleotides: TGTGCCAGCAGCTCCCGGGACAGGGATGGCTACACCTTC. Translated, it gives CASSSRDRDGYTF.

This chain joins TRBV28 and TRBJ2-4; D may be TRBD2 (5 bases). Germline CDR1 is MDHEN and CDR2 is SYDVKM. Between the trimmed V and J ends, which lost 5 bases and 7 bases, there was a span of 15 bases. The CDR3 consists of 14 residues. The CDR3 region has the DNA TGTGCCAGCAGTACGTCCGGGATCGGGAACATTCAGTACTTC. Protein product: CASSTSGIGNIQYF. The entire variable domain, with the rest obtained from reference TRBV28 and TRBJ2-4, is as follows: DVKVTQSSRYLVKRTGEKVFLECVQDMDHENMFWYRQDPGLGLRLIYFSYDVKMKEKGDIPEGYSVSREKKERFSLILESASTNQTSMYLCASSTSGIGNIQYFGAGTRLSVL.

This chain connects TRBV9 to TRBJ1-1, with TRBD1 as a possible D gene (6 bases). V was cut by 0 bases and J by 6 bases, with 15 bases left in between. In germline, CDR1 is SGDLS, CDR2 YYNGEE. The CDR3 is 15 residues long. The CDR3 region has the DNA TGTGCCAGCAGCGTAGACCAGGGGAGGGTCTCTGAAGCTTTCTTT. Translated, it gives CASSVDQGRVSEAFF.

This chain joins TRBV19 and TRBJ1-5; 7 nucleotides align to TRBD1. J gave up 9 bases and V 6 bases, and 14 bases lay outside the gene matches. The CDR3 is 15 residues long. Germline-derived CDR1 and CDR2 are LNHDA and SQIVND (reference sequence). The CDR3 sequence: CASSFPGQSGRPQHF. The CDR3 nucleotides read TGTGCCAGTAGCTTTCCGGGACAGTCCGGTAGGCCCCAGCATTTT.

The chain recombines TRBV28 with TRBJ2-7, with 8 bases matching TRBD2. The CDR3 is made up of 15 amino acids. V gave up 3 bases and J gave up 3 bases; unmatched junction bases: 7. Germline V gene lookup returns CDR1 MDHEN and CDR2 SYDVKM. The CDR3, as DNA: TGTGCCAGCAGTTTGATTATTGGGACTAGCTACGAGCAGTACTTC. Translating it yields CASSLIIGTSYEQYF.

The genes are TRBV6-6 and TRBJ2-7; 13 nucleotides match TRBD2. The trim removed 5 bases at V and 4 bases at J, leaving 5 bases unmatched. Germline lookup yields CDR1 MNHNY and CDR2 SVGAGI (reference sequence). The CDR3 spans 15 residues. DNA for the CDR3: TGTGCCAGCAGTACCCCGACTAGCGGGAGGTACGAGCAGTACTTC. Amino acids: CASSTPTSGRYEQYF.

This CDR3 reads CASSLDPQGGDEKLFF. The CDR3 DNA is TGCGCCAGCAGCTTGGACCCACAGGGGGGCGATGAAAAACTGTTTTTT. The chain links TRBV5-1 to TRBJ1-4; 8 bases line up with TRBD1. The V gene's germline CDR1 is SGHRS and CDR2 YFSETQ. The CDR3 sequence is 16 residues long. V lost 0 bases and J lost 6; bases outside the gene matches: 7.

This chain links TRBV6-5 with TRBJ1-4, with TRBD1 matching over 10 bases. Trimming at V came to 8 bases and at J to 7 bases, leaving 4 bases not matched to a gene. The CDR3 is 13 amino acids. The germline gives CDR1 MNHEY, CDR2 SVGAGI. CDR3 residues: CASRGTGVEKLFF. In DNA, the CDR3 is TGTGCCAGCCGGGGGACAGGGGTTGAAAAACTGTTTTTT.

Written as DNA, the CDR3 is TGTGCCAGCGGCGAGACAGGTTACGAGCAGTACTTC. As protein: CASGETGYEQYF. The rearrangement uses TRBV28 and TRBJ2-7; tentatively, D is TRBD1 (6 bases). The germline gives CDR1 MDHEN, CDR2 SYDVKM. Trimming took off 8 bases at V and 4 bases at J, with 12 bases between the two ends. This CDR3 has 12 residues.

J is TRBJ2-7 and V is TRBV3-1 (or the pseudogene TRBV3-2); 8 nucleotides align to TRBD2. The germline CDR1 and CDR2 sequences are LGHDT and YNNKEL (reference sequence). J was trimmed by 7 bases and V by 6 bases; bases with no gene match: 14. There are 15 residues in the CDR3. CDR3 in DNA: TGTGCCAGCAGTCCCGATAGCGGGATAGGTTGGGAGCAGTACTTC. Translated: CASSPDSGIGWEQYF.

The rearrangement uses TRBV3-1 (or the pseudogene TRBV3-2) and TRBJ2-5; D unresolved. V shed 4 bases and J shed 5 bases, with 8 bases lying between them. There are 12 residues in the CDR3. Germline CDR1 and CDR2: LGHDT and YNNKEL (reference sequence). The DNA of the CDR3 is TGTGCCAGCAGCCTAACTCGGGAGACCCAGTACTTC. Translating gives CASSLTRETQYF.

This chain connects TRBV28 to TRBJ1-6; perhaps TRBD1 as D (6 bases). Germline values: CDR1 MDHEN, CDR2 SYDVKM. V shed 3 bases and J shed 0 bases, with 9 bases lying between them. The CDR3 sequence is 16 residues long. Here the CDR3 reads CASSFIQGSYNSPLHF. In DNA, the CDR3 is TGTGCCAGCAGTTTTATACAGGGCTCCTATAATTCACCCCTCCACTTT.

The chain joins TRBV29-1 to TRBJ2-2, with D possibly TRBD2 on 5 matching bases. This CDR3 has 14 residues. Germline CDR1 and CDR2: SQVTM and ANQGSEA. With 5 bases removed from V and 4 bases from J, the gap between germline ends came to 14 bases. The CDR3 protein is CSVHRADTTGELFF. The DNA of the CDR3 is TGCAGCGTTCATCGAGCGGATACCACCGGGGAGCTGTTTTTT.